These T cell receptor beta chains were read from a single sample in a study of blood T cell repertoires in COVID-19. This table comes from immunoSEQ multiplex PCR, and its TCRdb copy is limited to in-frame clones, with some not included. Among about 74,000 clones listed, roughly 88% were seen once. The sequenced material came from peripheral blood. The receptors here all came from a woman older than 75 with active or convalescent COVID-19. The CDR3 runs from the conserved cysteine through the conserved F or W. D genes are given only for firm matches. Some rows have no size entry. The others give once, few or many, or a class for an expanded clone.

D gene: TRBD1; CDR3 length: 12; J gene: TRBJ1-2; clone size: once; V gene: TRBV6-5; CDR3 DNA: TGTGCCAGCAGAGGGACAGTTTATGGCTACACCTTC; CDR3 protein: CASRGTVYGYTF
D gene: TRBD1; CDR3 length: 12; J gene: TRBJ1-2; clone size: -; V gene: TRBV6-2/TRBV6-3; CDR3 DNA: TGTGCCAGCAGTGAGGACAGGGTCGGCTACACCTTC; CDR3 protein: CASSEDRVGYTF
D gene: -; CDR3 length: 15; J gene: TRBJ1-1; clone size: -; V gene: TRBV7-9; CDR3 DNA: TGTGCCAGCAGCGGGCCCGGGACTTTCGAAACTGAAGCTTTCTTT; CDR3 protein: CASSGPGTFETEAFF
D gene: -; CDR3 length: 14; J gene: TRBJ1-4; clone size: -; V gene: TRBV18; CDR3 DNA: TGTGCCAGCTCACCAGAGGGGGTTCGTGAAAAACTGTTTTTT; CDR3 protein: CASSPEGVREKLFF
D gene: -; CDR3 length: 13; J gene: TRBJ2-1; clone size: -; V gene: TRBV23-1; CDR3 DNA: TGCGCCAGCAGTCAATTTATTGTAAATGAGCAGTTCTTC; CDR3 protein: CASSQFIVNEQFF
D gene: -; CDR3 length: 16; J gene: TRBJ2-3; clone size: once; V gene: TRBV4-3; CDR3 DNA: TGCGCCAGCAGCCAACGAACGCACATCAGCACAGATACGCAGTATTTT; CDR3 protein: CASSQRTHISTDTQYF
D gene: -; CDR3 length: 16; J gene: TRBJ1-3; clone size: -; V gene: TRBV18; CDR3 DNA: TGTGCCAGCTCCCTTGGACTTCCTACCTCTGGAAACACCATATATTTT; CDR3 protein: CASSLGLPTSGNTIYF
D gene: -; CDR3 length: 16; J gene: TRBJ2-7; clone size: -; V gene: TRBV6-2/TRBV6-3; CDR3 DNA: TGTGCCAGCAGTACGGGAGCAGGCCCTTTAATGGGTGAGCAGTACTTC; CDR3 protein: CASSTGAGPLMGEQYF
D gene: TRBD2; CDR3 length: 17; J gene: TRBJ2-1; clone size: -; V gene: TRBV3-1/TRBV3-2; CDR3 DNA: TGTGCCAGCAGCCAACCCAGACTAGCGGTTTCTTACAATGAGCAGTTCTTC; CDR3 protein: CASSQPRLAVSYNEQFF
D gene: -; CDR3 length: 13; J gene: TRBJ2-7; clone size: -; V gene: TRBV6-2/TRBV6-3; CDR3 DNA: TGTGCCAGCAGTACCGGTTTCGCACCCCAGCAGTACTTC; CDR3 protein: CASSTGFAPQQYF
D gene: -; CDR3 length: 14; J gene: TRBJ1-4; clone size: -; V gene: TRBV7-9; CDR3 DNA: TGTGCCAGCAGCCTTGGACAGTTTAATGAAAAACTGTTTTTT; CDR3 protein: CASSLGQFNEKLFF
D gene: -; CDR3 length: 13; J gene: TRBJ1-4; clone size: -; V gene: TRBV18; CDR3 DNA: TGTGCCAGCTCACAGGGGGTACTCGAAAAACTGTTTTTT; CDR3 protein: CASSQGVLEKLFF
D gene: TRBD1; CDR3 length: 14; J gene: TRBJ1-2; clone size: -; V gene: TRBV19; CDR3 DNA: TGTGCCAGTAGTCCGACAGGGTCGGACTATGGCTACACCTTC; CDR3 protein: CASSPTGSDYGYTF
D gene: -; CDR3 length: 16; J gene: TRBJ2-3; clone size: -; V gene: TRBV5-7; CDR3 DNA: TGTGCCAGCAGCGCGGACCGGACAGCGTCGACAGATACGCAGTATTTT; CDR3 protein: CASSADRTASTDTQYF
D gene: TRBD1; CDR3 length: 16; J gene: TRBJ2-1; clone size: -; V gene: TRBV7-2; CDR3 DNA: TGTGCCAGCAGCTCCCGCGGGGACAGGGGGCGGAATGAGCAGTTCTTC; CDR3 protein: CASSSRGDRGRNEQFF
D gene: -; CDR3 length: 15; J gene: TRBJ1-6; clone size: -; V gene: TRBV5-1; CDR3 DNA: TGCGCCAGCAGCTTGGAACGTTCGCGGAATTCACCCCTCCACTTT; CDR3 protein: CASSLERSRNSPLHF
D gene: TRBD1; CDR3 length: 13; J gene: TRBJ1-4; clone size: -; V gene: TRBV5-1; CDR3 DNA: TGCGCCAGCAGCTCTTTGGGGGCGGGGGACAGGACTTTT; CDR3 protein: CASSSLGAGDRTF
D gene: TRBD1; CDR3 length: 14; J gene: TRBJ2-7; clone size: -; V gene: TRBV5-1; CDR3 DNA: TGCGCCAGCAGCTTCCCAGGGACAGCCTACGAGCAGTACTTC; CDR3 protein: CASSFPGTAYEQYF
D gene: -; CDR3 length: 14; J gene: TRBJ1-3; clone size: few; V gene: TRBV6-5; CDR3 DNA: TGTGCCAGCAGGACCCGGGGGACTGGAAACACCATATATTTT; CDR3 protein: CASRTRGTGNTIYF
D gene: TRBD2; CDR3 length: 15; J gene: TRBJ2-5; clone size: -; V gene: TRBV5-4; CDR3 DNA: TGTGCCAGCAGTTTGACTAGCGGTGGACAAGAGACCCAGTACTTC; CDR3 protein: CASSLTSGGQETQYF
D gene: -; CDR3 length: 13; J gene: TRBJ2-3; clone size: once; V gene: TRBV9; CDR3 DNA: TGTGCCAGCAGCGTAGGCGGGCCGGATACGCAGTATTTT; CDR3 protein: CASSVGGPDTQYF
D gene: -; CDR3 length: 15; J gene: TRBJ2-5; clone size: -; V gene: TRBV21-1; CDR3 DNA: TGTGCCAGCAGCAAAGAGGGGGCGTGCGAAGAGACCCAGTACTTC; CDR3 protein: CASSKEGACEETQYF
D gene: -; CDR3 length: 15; J gene: TRBJ2-2; clone size: -; V gene: TRBV5-1; CDR3 DNA: TGCGCCAGCAGCTCCGTCCCGGGGATAACCGGGGAGCTGTTTTTT; CDR3 protein: CASSSVPGITGELFF
D gene: -; CDR3 length: 13; J gene: TRBJ1-2; clone size: -; V gene: TRBV4-3; CDR3 DNA: TGCGCCAGCAGCCAAGGTAGACAGTATGGCTACACCTTC; CDR3 protein: CASSQGRQYGYTF
D gene: TRBD1; CDR3 length: 16; J gene: TRBJ2-3; clone size: -; V gene: TRBV7-2; CDR3 DNA: TGTGCCAGCAGAATGACAGGGGGCTTTAATCCGGATACGCAGTATTTT; CDR3 protein: CASRMTGGFNPDTQYF
D gene: -; CDR3 length: 14; J gene: TRBJ2-5; clone size: -; V gene: TRBV7-2; CDR3 DNA: TGTGCCAGCAGCTTAGAACTAGCTCAAGAGACCCAGTACTTC; CDR3 protein: CASSLELAQETQYF
D gene: TRBD1; CDR3 length: 16; J gene: TRBJ1-5; clone size: -; V gene: TRBV6-2/TRBV6-3; CDR3 DNA: TGTGCCAGCAGTCTTGGGACAGGCCGGGTCCATCAGCCCCAGCATTTT; CDR3 protein: CASSLGTGRVHQPQHF
D gene: -; CDR3 length: 14; J gene: TRBJ1-2; clone size: -; V gene: TRBV5-1; CDR3 DNA: TGCGCCAGCAGCTCCTTGGGGCAGGGCTATGGCTACACCTTC; CDR3 protein: CASSSLGQGYGYTF
D gene: TRBD2; CDR3 length: 16; J gene: TRBJ2-2; clone size: -; V gene: TRBV9; CDR3 DNA: TGTGCCAGCAGCCTGAAGCGGGGGGCGAACACCGGGGAGCTGTTTTTT; CDR3 protein: CASSLKRGANTGELFF
D gene: -; CDR3 length: 12; J gene: TRBJ2-7; clone size: once; V gene: TRBV6-4; CDR3 DNA: TGTGCCAGCAGTGAAATGGGCGGGAAACTGTACTTC; CDR3 protein: CASSEMGGKLYF
D gene: TRBD1; CDR3 length: 13; J gene: TRBJ1-3; clone size: -; V gene: TRBV10-3; CDR3 DNA: TGTGCCACCGCAGGGGGCAGTGGAAACACCATATATTTT; CDR3 protein: CATAGGSGNTIYF
D gene: TRBD2; CDR3 length: 17; J gene: TRBJ2-2; clone size: -; V gene: TRBV4-3; CDR3 DNA: TGCGCCAGCAGCCATCTAGCGGGGGGGCCGGGGACCGGGGAGCTGTTTTTT; CDR3 protein: CASSHLAGGPGTGELFF
D gene: -; CDR3 length: 13; J gene: TRBJ1-6; clone size: -; V gene: TRBV6-2/TRBV6-3; CDR3 DNA: TGTGCCAGCAGTTACCGACAGAATTCACCCCTCCACTTT; CDR3 protein: CASSYRQNSPLHF
D gene: -; CDR3 length: 15; J gene: TRBJ1-3; clone size: once; V gene: TRBV27; CDR3 DNA: TGTGCCAGCAGTTCCGCAGGGTGGGCTGGAAACACCATATATTTT; CDR3 protein: CASSSAGWAGNTIYF
D gene: -; CDR3 length: 14; J gene: TRBJ1-4; clone size: -; V gene: TRBV19; CDR3 DNA: TGTGCCAGTCATAACCGGGGGAAGAATGAAAAACTGTTTTTT; CDR3 protein: CASHNRGKNEKLFF
D gene: TRBD2; CDR3 length: 18; J gene: TRBJ2-2; clone size: -; V gene: TRBV19; CDR3 DNA: TGTGCCAGTAGTCCCAGCTCCTCTAGCGGGAGGTTCACCGGGGAGCTGTTTTTT; CDR3 protein: CASSPSSSSGRFTGELFF
D gene: TRBD1; CDR3 length: 17; J gene: TRBJ1-1; clone size: -; V gene: TRBV7-9; CDR3 DNA: TGTGCCAGCGGGGACTCGGGGACAGGGAGGTCGAACACTGAAGCTTTCTTT; CDR3 protein: CASGDSGTGRSNTEAFF
D gene: TRBD1; CDR3 length: 18; J gene: TRBJ2-1; clone size: few; V gene: TRBV6-1; CDR3 DNA: TGTGCCAGCAGTGAAGAAGCGTGGGGACAGGGACAATACAATGAGCAGTTCTTC; CDR3 protein: CASSEEAWGQGQYNEQFF
D gene: -; CDR3 length: 12; J gene: TRBJ1-1; clone size: once; V gene: TRBV19; CDR3 DNA: TGTGCCAGCAGCCCATCAGGGGCGGAAGCTTTCTTT; CDR3 protein: CASSPSGAEAFF
D gene: TRBD1; CDR3 length: 15; J gene: TRBJ1-6; clone size: few; V gene: TRBV10-3; CDR3 DNA: TGTGCCATCAGTGAGGTGACAGGGGCTAATTCACCCCTCCACTTT; CDR3 protein: CAISEVTGANSPLHF
D gene: -; CDR3 length: 13; J gene: TRBJ1-1; clone size: -; V gene: TRBV6-5; CDR3 DNA: TGTGCCAGCAGTTCCCATAGCGGGACTGAAGCTTTCTTT; CDR3 protein: CASSSHSGTEAFF
D gene: -; CDR3 length: 14; J gene: TRBJ2-7; clone size: -; V gene: TRBV18; CDR3 DNA: TGTGCCAGCTCACCGCCGGTGAACTCCTACGAGCAGTACTTC; CDR3 protein: CASSPPVNSYEQYF
D gene: TRBD2; CDR3 length: 16; J gene: TRBJ2-5; clone size: -; V gene: TRBV5-1; CDR3 DNA: TGCGCCAGCAGGAAAGATAGCGGGGGGGCCTGGGAGACCCAGTACTTC; CDR3 protein: CASRKDSGGAWETQYF
D gene: TRBD1; CDR3 length: 16; J gene: TRBJ1-2; clone size: -; V gene: TRBV4-3; CDR3 DNA: TGCGCCAGCAGCCCATCGACAGGGAAAGCTAACTATGGCTACACCTTC; CDR3 protein: CASSPSTGKANYGYTF
D gene: TRBD1; CDR3 length: 15; J gene: TRBJ1-6; clone size: -; V gene: TRBV7-2; CDR3 DNA: TGTGCCAGCAGCTTCGATGCAGGGGGAAATTCACCCCTCCACTTT; CDR3 protein: CASSFDAGGNSPLHF
D gene: -; CDR3 length: 16; J gene: TRBJ2-3; clone size: -; V gene: TRBV14; CDR3 DNA: TGTGCCAGCAGCCAAGGCTCGAGCTTACTCACAGATACGCAGTATTTT; CDR3 protein: CASSQGSSLLTDTQYF
D gene: -; CDR3 length: 14; J gene: TRBJ1-5; clone size: -; V gene: TRBV27; CDR3 DNA: TGTGCCAGCAGTTTGGGAGGGGCCGGGTCGGCCCAGCATTTT; CDR3 protein: CASSLGGAGSAQHF
D gene: TRBD2; CDR3 length: 16; J gene: TRBJ2-3; clone size: -; V gene: TRBV18; CDR3 DNA: TGTGCCAGCTCGGCAAAAGCGGGAGGGCGTACAGATACGCAGTATTTT; CDR3 protein: CASSAKAGGRTDTQYF
D gene: -; CDR3 length: 17; J gene: TRBJ2-6; clone size: -; V gene: TRBV5-1; CDR3 DNA: TGCGCCAGCAGCTTGGCCCCGGGAAAGTCTGGGGCCAACGTCCTGACTTTC; CDR3 protein: CASSLAPGKSGANVLTF
D gene: TRBD2; CDR3 length: 15; J gene: TRBJ2-1; clone size: -; V gene: TRBV19; CDR3 DNA: TGTGCCAGTAGAGATGTGGCGGGAGGGAACAATGAGCAGTTCTTC; CDR3 protein: CASRDVAGGNNEQFF
D gene: -; CDR3 length: 15; J gene: TRBJ2-1; clone size: -; V gene: TRBV7-2; CDR3 DNA: TGTGCCAGCAGCGATGGGGGACATCGGTTCAATGAGCAGTTCTTC; CDR3 protein: CASSDGGHRFNEQFF
D gene: -; CDR3 length: 15; J gene: TRBJ2-7; clone size: -; V gene: TRBV5-1; CDR3 DNA: TGCGCCAGCAGTCAGCAGGCAGGGGTTCCCTACGAGCAGTACTTC; CDR3 protein: CASSQQAGVPYEQYF
D gene: -; CDR3 length: 13; J gene: TRBJ1-1; clone size: -; V gene: TRBV10-3; CDR3 DNA: TGTGCCATCAGGGCAGGGGTGAACACTGAAGCTTTCTTT; CDR3 protein: CAIRAGVNTEAFF
D gene: -; CDR3 length: 14; J gene: TRBJ1-1; clone size: -; V gene: TRBV11-3; CDR3 DNA: TGTGCCAGCAGCTCCCACAGTTTGAACACTGAAGCTTTCTTT; CDR3 protein: CASSSHSLNTEAFF
D gene: -; CDR3 length: 16; J gene: TRBJ1-4; clone size: -; V gene: TRBV5-1; CDR3 DNA: TGCGCCAGCAGCTTGTTCGGGGGGCGAGGTAATGAAAAACTGTTTTTT; CDR3 protein: CASSLFGGRGNEKLFF
D gene: TRBD1; CDR3 length: 17; J gene: TRBJ2-5; clone size: -; V gene: TRBV25-1; CDR3 DNA: TGTGCCAGCAGTGAGACGAGGGGGACAGGGGCGCGAGAGACCCAGTACTTC; CDR3 protein: CASSETRGTGARETQYF
D gene: TRBD1; CDR3 length: 14; J gene: TRBJ2-4; clone size: -; V gene: TRBV7-2; CDR3 DNA: TGTGCCAGCAGTCGTGACAGGGCGGCAAACATTCAGTACTTC; CDR3 protein: CASSRDRAANIQYF
D gene: TRBD1; CDR3 length: 20; J gene: TRBJ2-4; clone size: few; V gene: TRBV4-1; CDR3 DNA: TGCGCCAGCAGCCAAGCTGCCCCCGGGACAGGGGCCCTAGCCAAAAACATTCAGTACTTC; CDR3 protein: CASSQAAPGTGALAKNIQYF
D gene: TRBD2; CDR3 length: 18; J gene: TRBJ2-2; clone size: -; V gene: TRBV18; CDR3 DNA: TGTGCCAGCTCACCCCCGGGACTAGCGGGGGCAAACACCGGGGAGCTGTTTTTT; CDR3 protein: CASSPPGLAGANTGELFF
D gene: TRBD2; CDR3 length: 15; J gene: TRBJ2-1; clone size: few; V gene: TRBV7-2; CDR3 DNA: TGTGCCAGCAGCCCTACTAGCGGGATTAATAATGAGCAGTTCTTC; CDR3 protein: CASSPTSGINNEQFF